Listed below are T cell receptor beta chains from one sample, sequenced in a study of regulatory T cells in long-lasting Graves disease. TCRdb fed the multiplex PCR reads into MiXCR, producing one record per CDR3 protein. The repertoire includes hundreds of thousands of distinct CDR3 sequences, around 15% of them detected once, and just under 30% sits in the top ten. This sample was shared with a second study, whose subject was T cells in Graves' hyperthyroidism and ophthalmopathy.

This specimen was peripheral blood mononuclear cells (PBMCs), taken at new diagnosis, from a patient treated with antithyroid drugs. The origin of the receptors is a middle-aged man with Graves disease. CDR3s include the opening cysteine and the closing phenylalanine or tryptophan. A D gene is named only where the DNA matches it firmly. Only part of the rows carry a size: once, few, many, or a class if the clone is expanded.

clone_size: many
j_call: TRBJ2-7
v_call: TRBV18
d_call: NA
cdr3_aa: CASSEGGYEQYF
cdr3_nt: TGTGCCAGCTCAGAAGGGGGATACGAGCAGTACTTC

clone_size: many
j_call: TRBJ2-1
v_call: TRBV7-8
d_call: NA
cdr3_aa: CASSLGGALEQFF
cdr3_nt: TGTGCCAGCAGCTTAGGGGGGGCTCTTGAGCAGTTCTTC

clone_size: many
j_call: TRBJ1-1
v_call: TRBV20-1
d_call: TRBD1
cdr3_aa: CSARGDRGDTEAFF
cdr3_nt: TGCAGTGCTAGAGGTGACAGGGGGGACACTGAAGCTTTCTTT

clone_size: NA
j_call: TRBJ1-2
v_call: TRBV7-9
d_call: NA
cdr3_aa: CASSLSSRGHSYGYTF
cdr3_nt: TGTGCCAGCAGCTTATCTTCTAGGGGACACTCCTATGGCTACACCTTC

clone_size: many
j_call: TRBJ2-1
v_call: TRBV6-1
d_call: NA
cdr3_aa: CASKQGGNEQFF
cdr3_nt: TGTGCCAGCAAGCAGGGTGGCAATGAGCAGTTCTTC

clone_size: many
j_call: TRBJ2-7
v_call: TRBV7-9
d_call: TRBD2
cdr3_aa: CASSLYERGDDEQYF
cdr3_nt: TGTGCCAGCAGCTTATACGAGCGGGGGGATGACGAGCAGTACTTC

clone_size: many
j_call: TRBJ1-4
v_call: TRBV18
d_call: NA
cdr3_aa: CASSPNQIQSNEKLFF
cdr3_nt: TGTGCCAGCTCACCGAATCAGATTCAATCTAATGAAAAACTGTTTTTT

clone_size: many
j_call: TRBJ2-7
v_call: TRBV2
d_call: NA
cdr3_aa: CASVTGLSYEQYF
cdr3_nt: TGTGCCAGCGTCACAGGGCTATCCTACGAGCAGTACTTC

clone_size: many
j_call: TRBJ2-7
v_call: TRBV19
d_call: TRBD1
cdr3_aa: CATRRGQGVTYEQYF
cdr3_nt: TGTGCCACAAGGCGGGGACAGGGGGTTACCTACGAGCAGTACTTC

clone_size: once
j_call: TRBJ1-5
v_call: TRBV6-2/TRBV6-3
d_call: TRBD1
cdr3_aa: CASSYGQGGRYSNQPQHF
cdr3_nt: TGTGCCAGCAGTTACGGTCAAGGGGGCCGGTATAGCAATCAGCCCCAGCATTTT

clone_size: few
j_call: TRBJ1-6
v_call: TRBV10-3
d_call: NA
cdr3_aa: CAISAADRYNSPLHF
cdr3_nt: TGTGCCATCAGTGCGGCGGACAGATATAATTCACCCCTCCACTTT

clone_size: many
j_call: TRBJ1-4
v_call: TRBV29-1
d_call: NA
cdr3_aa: CSVYSRGNEKLFF
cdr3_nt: TGCAGCGTTTACTCCCGCGGCAATGAAAAACTGTTTTTT

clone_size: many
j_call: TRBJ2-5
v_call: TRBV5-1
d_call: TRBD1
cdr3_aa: CASSRGTGQETQYF
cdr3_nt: TGCGCCAGCAGCCGAGGGACAGGACAAGAGACCCAGTACTTC

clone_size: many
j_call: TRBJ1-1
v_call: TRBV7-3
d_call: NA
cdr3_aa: CASSLTRALNTEAFF
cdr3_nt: TGTGCCAGCAGCTTAACGAGGGCGTTGAACACTGAAGCTTTCTTT

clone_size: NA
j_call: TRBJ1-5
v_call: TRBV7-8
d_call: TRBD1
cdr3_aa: CASSLGTGLDSNQPQHF
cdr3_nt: TGTGCCAGCAGCCTGGGGACAGGGCTCGATAGCAATCAGCCCCAGCATTTT